Below are 27 T cell receptor beta chains sequenced from a single sample in a study of cytomegalovirus exposure and HLA in healthy donors. Method: immunoSEQ multiplex PCR; TCRdb's copy keeps in-frame clones and lacks some. The repertoire holds about 300,000 clones, with more than 75% as singletons. The sample was PBMCs. These TCRs come from a woman aged 18-35 years in good health and CMV-seronegative.

This rearrangement joins TRBV7-3 to TRBJ1-4, with 7 nucleotides matching TRBD1. CDR3 size: 15 residues. CDR1 and CDR2 (germline): SGHTA, FQGTGA. J lost 6 bases, V lost 1 base, and 5 bases had no gene match. The CDR3 nucleotides are TGTGCCAGCAGCTTAAGGGGACAGCCTCATGAAAAACTGTTTTTT. It yields the protein CASSLRGQPHEKLFF.

This chain joins TRBV7-3 and TRBJ2-1, with TRBD2 matching over 11 bases. This CDR3 has 15 amino acids. Germline V CDR1 and CDR2: SGHTA, FQGTGA. Trimming removed 5 bases from V and 3 bases from J; junction bases left unmatched: 3. CDR3 bases: TGTGCCAGCAGCGAAACTAGCGGGAGCTACAATGAGCAGTTCTTC. This translates into CASSETSGSYNEQFF.

The gene calls are TRBV9 and TRBJ2-1; TRBD1 might be the D (5 bases). The CDR3 loop spans 15 amino acids. With 3 bases removed from V and 5 bases from J, the gap between germline ends came to 15 bases. Germline V gene lookup returns CDR1 SGDLS and CDR2 YYNGEE. CDR3 sequence reads: CASSAVGAFDNEQFF. DNA of the CDR3: TGTGCCAGCAGCGCGGTTGGGGCTTTTGACAATGAGCAGTTCTTC.

This clone appeared a single time. The rearrangement uses TRBV5-1 and TRBJ2-3; D not resolved. The CDR3 has 14 residues. Germline lookup yields CDR1 SGHRS and CDR2 YFSETQ. V lost 0 bases and J 1 base, leaving 6 bases between the germline ends. The CDR3: CASSLASGTDTQYF. DNA for the CDR3: TGCGCCAGCAGCTTGGCCAGTGGCACAGATACGCAGTATTTT. Filled out from reference TRBV5-1 and TRBJ2-3, the complete variable domain reads KAGVTQTPRYLIKTRGQQVTLSCSPISGHRSVSWYQQTPGQGLQFLFEYFSETQRNKGNFPGRFSGRQFSNSRSEMNVSTLELGDSALYLCASSLASGTDTQYFGPGTRLTVL.

The gene calls are TRBV27 and TRBJ1-2; D might be TRBD1 (6 bases). Trimming removed 3 bases at V and 2 bases at J, with 16 bases between. The CDR3 loop spans 16 amino acids. Germline values: CDR1 MNHEY, CDR2 SMNVEV (reference sequence). CDR3 amino acids: CASSFGTGTLNYGYTF. CDR3 DNA sequence: TGTGCCAGCAGTTTTGGGACCGGGACACTAAACTATGGCTACACCTTC.

As for this clone: Other DNA sequences within the sample encode an identical CDR3. The chain uses TRBV30 and TRBJ2-3, with 8 bases lining up with TRBD2. Germline V gene sequence: CDR1 GTSNPN, CDR2 SVGIG (reference sequence). J gave up 0 bases and V 2 bases, and 1 base lay outside the gene matches. CDR3 length equals 14 residues. CDR3 sequence reads: CAWSLAGSTDTQYF. The CDR3 nucleotides read TGTGCCTGGAGTCTAGCGGGCAGCACAGATACGCAGTATTTT. The whole variable domain, remainder taken from reference TRBV30 and TRBJ2-3, is SQTIHQWPATLVQPVGSPLSLECTVEGTSNPNLYWYRQAAGRGLQLLFYSVGIGQISSEVPQNLSASRPQDRQFILSSKKLLLSDSGFYLCAWSLAGSTDTQYFGPGTRLTVL.

The CDR3 region has the DNA TGTGCCAGCGGAGACCGGTTGGGGCAGTTCTTC. Protein: CASGDRLGQFF. The genes are TRBV9 and TRBJ2-1; D not resolved. The CDR3 has 11 amino acids. The V and J ends lost 7 bases and 12 bases respectively, with 14 bases between them. In germline, CDR1 is SGDLS, CDR2 YYNGEE.

V and J are TRBV7-2 and TRBJ2-7; D perhaps matches TRBD2 (5 bases). The CDR3 contains 14 residues. The germline CDR1 and CDR2 sequences are SGHTA and FQGNSA. Trimming took off 2 bases at V and 6 bases at J, with 14 bases between the two ends. The CDR3 nucleotides read TGTGCCAGCAGCTTATGGGTGGGAGTAAGCGAGCAGTACTTC. Its protein is CASSLWVGVSEQYF.

The chain carries TRBV10-3 and TRBJ1-1, with TRBD1 matching 8 bases. After removal of 6 bases from V and 0 bases from J, the junction contained 3 bases not matched to a gene. Per the germline V gene, CDR1 is ENHRY and CDR2 is SYGVKD. The CDR3 has 14 amino acids. For the CDR3, the DNA is TGTGCCATCAGGGGGGACAGGATGAACACTGAAGCTTTCTTT. Its protein is CAIRGDRMNTEAFF.

This clone was detected a few times. This chain links TRBV14 with TRBJ2-7, with a possible D match to TRBD2 (6 bases). The CDR3 is made up of 16 amino acids. The V gene's germline CDR1 is SGHDN and CDR2 FVKESK. Trimming removed 4 bases at V and 5 bases at J, with 21 bases between. This CDR3 reads CASSPLTRGRRDEQYF. In nucleotides, the CDR3 is TGTGCCAGCAGCCCCCTAACGCGGGGTCGGAGGGACGAGCAGTACTTC.

The chain links TRBV27 to TRBJ1-2, with D maybe TRBD1 (5 bases). The CDR3 runs 15 residues. V lost 6 bases and J 4 bases, leaving 18 bases between the germline ends. Germline-derived CDR1 and CDR2 are MNHEY and SMNVEV (reference sequence). CDR3 bases: TGTGCCAGCAGCTCGGGCCAGGGCCGAGTCTATGGCTACACCTTC. Amino acids: CASSSGQGRVYGYTF.

V gene TRBV28 combines with J gene TRBJ1-3; no reliable D call. Trimming pared 2 bases from V and 0 bases from J, leaving 8 bases between. CDR1 is MDHEN, CDR2 SYDVKM, per germline. The CDR3 has 15 residues. CDR3: CASSLGLSSGNTIYF. The CDR3 bases are TGTGCCAGCAGTTTAGGGCTCAGCTCTGGAAACACCATATATTTT.

The gene calls are TRBV5-1 and TRBJ2-3, with D perhaps matching TRBD2 (5 bases). The CDR3 contains 17 residues. Germline loops: CDR1 SGHRS, CDR2 YFSETQ. The V and J ends lost 6 bases and 2 bases respectively, with 22 bases between them. In DNA form, the CDR3 reads TGCGCCAGCACGTTGGCCCCCTTAGGACTTCACACAGATACGCAGTATTTT. This translates into CASTLAPLGLHTDTQYF. Looking up the rest from reference TRBV5-1 and TRBJ2-3 gives the full variable domain: KAGVTQTPRYLIKTRGQQVTLSCSPISGHRSVSWYQQTPGQGLQFLFEYFSETQRNKGNFPGRFSGRQFSNSRSEMNVSTLELGDSALYLCASTLAPLGLHTDTQYFGPGTRLTVL.

Written as DNA, the CDR3 is TGTGCCAGCAGTGATGTGGGTGGGACTTTCTTC. Encoded protein: CASSDVGGTFF. V is TRBV25-1 and J is TRBJ2-1; maybe TRBD2 (6 bases). Deletions cut 3 bases from V and 16 bases from J, with 13 bases between. The germline V gene has CDR1 MGHDK and CDR2 SYGVNS. This CDR3 has 11 residues.

The chain uses TRBV6-1 and TRBJ2-1, with TRBD2 matching 9 bases. The V gene's germline CDR1 is MNHNS and CDR2 SASEGT. The CDR3 loop spans 14 amino acids. With V trimmed by 4 bases and J by 5 bases, 3 bases remained unmatched. CDR3 bases: TGTGCCAGCAGTGGACTAGCGGAGAACAATGAGCAGTTCTTC. Its protein product is CASSGLAENNEQFF.

The J gene is TRBJ2-1, the V gene TRBV7-6, with 10 positions matching TRBD2. V lost 5 bases and J lost 0; bases outside the gene matches: 7. Per germline, CDR1 SGHVS and CDR2 FNYEAQ. This CDR3 is 17 amino acids long. Here the CDR3 DNA reads TGTGCCAGCAGCCCACCGGCTAGCGGGAGCTCCTACAATGAGCAGTTCTTC. It yields the protein CASSPPASGSSYNEQFF.

This clone was picked up one time. The genes are TRBV5-1 and TRBJ2-5; TRBD2 matches at 8 bases. Germline lookup yields CDR1 SGHRS and CDR2 YFSETQ. Trimming cost V 2 bases and J 5 bases; bases outside gene matches: 8. CDR3 length equals 15 residues. The CDR3: CASSFVWTGGETQYF. The CDR3 region has the DNA TGCGCCAGCAGCTTTGTATGGACGGGAGGGGAGACCCAGTACTTC.

This chain links TRBV5-1 with TRBJ1-1; D ambiguous. The CDR3 runs to 15 residues. CDR1 SGHRS and CDR2 YFSETQ come from the germline V gene. Trimming took off 4 bases at V and 0 bases at J, with 13 bases between the two ends. This CDR3 reads CASSPLAGVNTEAFF. CDR3 in DNA: TGCGCCAGCAGCCCACTAGCAGGCGTGAACACTGAAGCTTTCTTT.

This chain uses TRBV6-1 with TRBJ2-1, with 13 nucleotides matching TRBD2. This CDR3 has 17 amino acids. V gave up 3 bases and J gave up 7 bases; unmatched junction bases: 9. The germline gives CDR1 MNHNS, CDR2 SASEGT. The CDR3 loop is CASSEGITSGRANEQFF. As DNA, the CDR3 is TGTGCCAGCAGTGAGGGAATTACTAGCGGGAGGGCGAATGAGCAGTTCTTC.

V is TRBV28 and J is TRBJ2-1, with 8 bases aligning to TRBD2. CDR1 is MDHEN, CDR2 SYDVKM, per germline. The V segment lost 7 bases and the J segment 6 bases; nucleotides outside the gene matches: 5. This CDR3 has 13 residues. The CDR3 DNA reads as TGTGCCAGCAAAAAGCGGGAGCCCAATGAGCAGTTCTTC. Residues: CASKKREPNEQFF.

This rearrangement joins TRBV4-1 to TRBJ1-5; 10 positions agree with TRBD1. V dropped 3 bases and J dropped 0; count of bases not matched to a gene: 8. CDR3 length: 18 residues. Germline loops: CDR1 MGHRA, CDR2 YSYEKL. The chain's CDR3 is CASSHPGTGVHSNQPQHF. The CDR3 region has the DNA TGCGCCAGCAGCCACCCCGGGACAGGGGTCCATAGCAATCAGCCCCAGCATTTT.

The rearrangement links TRBV11-2 to TRBJ2-7; 9 nucleotides align to TRBD1. V lost 4 bases, J lost 5 bases, and 9 bases stayed unmatched. The germline CDR1 and CDR2 sequences are SGHAT and FQNNGV. The CDR3 spans 15 residues. CDR3: CASSSTGGSLDEQYF. CDR3 nucleotide sequence: TGTGCCAGCAGCTCCACAGGGGGCTCTCTCGACGAGCAGTACTTC.

V gene TRBV7-6 combines with J gene TRBJ2-3, with 8 bases identical to TRBD1. CDR1 and CDR2 (germline): SGHVS, FNYEAQ. CDR3 length equals 16 residues. V shed 6 bases, J shed 1 base, and the junction held 9 bases outside the gene matches. CDR3 bases: TGTGCCAGCAGTCGACCGGAGACAGGGGGCACAGATACGCAGTATTTT. Translated: CASSRPETGGTDTQYF.

This sequence joins TRBV27 and TRBJ2-7; 9 bases align to TRBD2. With 6 bases clipped from V and 5 bases from J, the junction kept 8 bases outside the gene matches. The germline V gene encodes CDR1 MNHEY and CDR2 SMNVEV (reference sequence). The CDR3 covers 14 residues. The CDR3: CASRLAGEPHEQYF. CDR3 sequence (DNA): TGTGCCAGCAGATTAGCGGGAGAGCCCCACGAGCAGTACTTC.

This chain connects TRBV9 to TRBJ2-2; D gene unclear. Trimming stripped 0 bases from V and 5 bases from J, with 11 bases between. The CDR3 loop spans 15 amino acids. Germline V gene lookup returns CDR1 SGDLS and CDR2 YYNGEE. The CDR3 region has the DNA TGTGCCAGCAGCGTAGGCCCTAGTGGTACCGGGGAGCTGTTTTTT. Translating gives CASSVGPSGTGELFF.

CDR3 sequence: CASSDRGTYGYTF. DNA of the CDR3: TGTGCCAGCAGCGACAGGGGAACCTATGGCTACACCTTC. The V call is TRBV9, the J call TRBJ1-2, with 7 positions matching TRBD1. The CDR3 sequence is 13 residues long. Germline V gives CDR1 SGDLS, CDR2 YYNGEE. V was clipped by 3 bases and J by 4 bases; unmatched bases: 3.

The J gene is TRBJ2-3, the V gene TRBV4-1; possible D gene TRBD2, 6 bases. The germline V gene encodes CDR1 MGHRA and CDR2 YSYEKL. V lost 0 bases and J lost 1, with 11 bases in between. The CDR3 spans 16 residues. The CDR3 reads CASSQEWGGGTDTQYF. The CDR3 nucleotides are TGCGCCAGCAGCCAAGAATGGGGCGGGGGCACAGATACGCAGTATTTT.